These T cell receptor beta chains were read from a single sample in a study of blood T cell repertoires in COVID-19. The table came from immunoSEQ multiplex PCR; TCRdb's copy has only in-frame clones and leaves some out. The sample consists of 130,000 or so clones, roughly 80% of them appearing once. Source material: peripheral blood. The receptors here all came from a woman in her sixties with acute or convalescent COVID-19. The CDR3 runs from the conserved cysteine through the conserved F or W. D genes are given only for firm matches. The size of a clone is reported for some rows only, either as once, few or many, or as a class for expanded clones.

J gene: TRBJ1-2; CDR3 length: 14; clone size: -; V gene: TRBV7-9; D gene: -; CDR3 protein: CASSLVGIGGGYTF; CDR3 DNA: TGTGCCAGCAGCTTAGTCGGGATCGGAGGAGGCTACACCTTC
J gene: TRBJ1-2; CDR3 length: 15; clone size: -; V gene: TRBV11-2; D gene: -; CDR3 protein: CASSPQRSANYGYTF; CDR3 DNA: TGTGCCAGCAGCCCCCAGCGGAGCGCTAACTATGGCTACACCTTC
J gene: TRBJ1-4; CDR3 length: 13; clone size: -; V gene: TRBV9; D gene: TRBD1; CDR3 protein: CASSVADRGKLFF; CDR3 DNA: TGTGCCAGCAGCGTAGCCGACAGGGGAAAACTGTTTTTT
J gene: TRBJ1-2; CDR3 length: 16; clone size: -; V gene: TRBV6-1; D gene: TRBD1; CDR3 protein: CASSELGAGGAYGYTF; CDR3 DNA: TGTGCCAGCAGTGAACTAGGGGCAGGGGGCGCATATGGCTACACCTTC
J gene: TRBJ1-6; CDR3 length: 18; clone size: once; V gene: TRBV5-4; D gene: TRBD1; CDR3 protein: CATRKGQPFGTYNSPLHF; CDR3 DNA: TGTGCCACCCGCAAGGGACAGCCCTTCGGGACCTATAATTCACCCCTCCACTTT
J gene: TRBJ1-5; CDR3 length: 15; clone size: -; V gene: TRBV5-1; D gene: -; CDR3 protein: CASSLSWGDNQPQHF; CDR3 DNA: TGCGCCAGCAGCTTGAGTTGGGGGGACAATCAGCCCCAGCATTTT
J gene: TRBJ1-2; CDR3 length: 21; clone size: -; V gene: TRBV13; D gene: TRBD1; CDR3 protein: CASSPIGGTGPLDLINYGYTF; CDR3 DNA: TGTGCCAGCAGCCCTATCGGGGGGACAGGCCCTTTAGATTTAATTAACTATGGCTACACCTTC
J gene: TRBJ1-2; CDR3 length: 15; clone size: -; V gene: TRBV4-1; D gene: -; CDR3 protein: CASSQGLREFYGYTF; CDR3 DNA: TGCGCCAGCAGCCAAGGTCTCAGGGAATTCTATGGCTACACCTTC
J gene: TRBJ1-1; CDR3 length: 15; clone size: -; V gene: TRBV19; D gene: -; CDR3 protein: CASSTGEGRLREAFF; CDR3 DNA: TGTGCCAGTAGTACAGGGGAGGGCCGGCTGCGTGAAGCTTTCTTT
J gene: TRBJ1-3; CDR3 length: 15; clone size: -; V gene: TRBV18; D gene: -; CDR3 protein: CASSQGPGTGNTIYF; CDR3 DNA: TGTGCCAGCTCCCAGGGTCCGGGCACTGGAAACACCATATATTTT
J gene: TRBJ2-3; CDR3 length: 16; clone size: -; V gene: TRBV3-1/TRBV3-2; D gene: TRBD2; CDR3 protein: CASSQAGVRGTDTQYF; CDR3 DNA: TGTGCCAGCAGCCAGGCGGGGGTAAGAGGCACAGATACGCAGTATTTT
J gene: TRBJ1-5; CDR3 length: 13; clone size: -; V gene: TRBV27; D gene: -; CDR3 protein: CASSLSFTEPQHF; CDR3 DNA: TGTGCCAGCAGTTTATCGTTTACGGAGCCCCAGCATTTT
J gene: TRBJ1-2; CDR3 length: 12; clone size: -; V gene: TRBV12-3/TRBV12-4; D gene: -; CDR3 protein: CASGQGRDGYTF; CDR3 DNA: TGTGCCAGCGGGCAGGGTCGAGATGGCTACACCTTC
J gene: TRBJ1-5; CDR3 length: 14; clone size: -; V gene: TRBV25-1; D gene: -; CDR3 protein: CASGTGNGGGPQHF; CDR3 DNA: TGTGCCAGCGGAACAGGGAATGGGGGCGGGCCCCAGCATTTT
J gene: TRBJ1-1; CDR3 length: 14; clone size: -; V gene: TRBV27; D gene: TRBD1; CDR3 protein: CASSAGTENTEAFF; CDR3 DNA: TGTGCCAGCAGTGCCGGGACAGAGAACACTGAAGCTTTCTTT
J gene: TRBJ1-1; CDR3 length: 15; clone size: -; V gene: TRBV30; D gene: TRBD1; CDR3 protein: CAWNIMTGRNTEAFF; CDR3 DNA: TGTGCCTGGAATATAATGACAGGGAGGAACACTGAAGCTTTCTTT
J gene: TRBJ2-2; CDR3 length: 14; clone size: -; V gene: TRBV2; D gene: TRBD2; CDR3 protein: CASSRTSGAGELFF; CDR3 DNA: TGTGCCAGCAGTAGGACTAGCGGGGCCGGGGAGCTGTTTTTT
J gene: TRBJ1-1; CDR3 length: 13; clone size: -; V gene: TRBV7-3; D gene: -; CDR3 protein: CASSSGGNTEAFF; CDR3 DNA: TGTGCCAGCAGCTCCGGCGGGAACACTGAAGCTTTCTTT
J gene: TRBJ1-1; CDR3 length: 14; clone size: -; V gene: TRBV19; D gene: -; CDR3 protein: CASSIGVGNTEAFF; CDR3 DNA: TGTGCCAGTAGTATCGGGGTCGGGAACACTGAAGCTTTCTTT
J gene: TRBJ2-4; CDR3 length: 14; clone size: -; V gene: TRBV19; D gene: -; CDR3 protein: CATSFSGVKNIQYF; CDR3 DNA: TGTGCCACGTCCTTTTCCGGGGTCAAAAACATTCAGTACTTC
J gene: TRBJ2-6; CDR3 length: 15; clone size: few; V gene: TRBV5-1; D gene: -; CDR3 protein: CASRLGDSGANVLTF; CDR3 DNA: TGCGCCAGCAGGCTAGGAGACTCTGGGGCCAACGTCCTGACTTTC
J gene: TRBJ1-1; CDR3 length: 13; clone size: -; V gene: TRBV30; D gene: TRBD1; CDR3 protein: CAWNSLRDREAFF; CDR3 DNA: TGTGCCTGGAACTCTTTAAGGGACAGGGAAGCTTTCTTT
J gene: TRBJ1-4; CDR3 length: 13; clone size: few; V gene: TRBV6-5; D gene: -; CDR3 protein: CATTGVPREKLFF; CDR3 DNA: TGTGCCACGACAGGCGTACCCCGTGAAAAACTGTTTTTT
J gene: TRBJ1-4; CDR3 length: 16; clone size: -; V gene: TRBV3-1/TRBV3-2; D gene: TRBD1; CDR3 protein: CASSHSGQGKNEKLFF; CDR3 DNA: TGTGCCAGCAGCCATTCCGGACAGGGCAAAAATGAAAAACTGTTTTTT
J gene: TRBJ1-6; CDR3 length: 16; clone size: -; V gene: TRBV3-1/TRBV3-2; D gene: TRBD1; CDR3 protein: CASSQVLGQGASPLHF; CDR3 DNA: TGTGCCAGCAGCCAAGTCCTTGGACAGGGGGCGTCACCCCTCCACTTT
J gene: TRBJ2-2; CDR3 length: 16; clone size: -; V gene: TRBV5-1; D gene: TRBD2; CDR3 protein: CASSLFAGGIAGELFF; CDR3 DNA: TGCGCCAGCAGCTTGTTTGCGGGGGGAATTGCCGGGGAGCTGTTTTTT
J gene: TRBJ1-5; CDR3 length: 16; clone size: -; V gene: TRBV2; D gene: -; CDR3 protein: CASSISGGSEFQPQHF; CDR3 DNA: TGTGCCAGCAGTATCTCCGGGGGGTCCGAGTTCCAGCCCCAGCATTTT
J gene: TRBJ2-2; CDR3 length: 14; clone size: -; V gene: TRBV7-9; D gene: -; CDR3 protein: CASSLGGNTGELFF; CDR3 DNA: TGTGCCAGCAGCTTAGGAGGGAACACCGGGGAGCTGTTTTTT